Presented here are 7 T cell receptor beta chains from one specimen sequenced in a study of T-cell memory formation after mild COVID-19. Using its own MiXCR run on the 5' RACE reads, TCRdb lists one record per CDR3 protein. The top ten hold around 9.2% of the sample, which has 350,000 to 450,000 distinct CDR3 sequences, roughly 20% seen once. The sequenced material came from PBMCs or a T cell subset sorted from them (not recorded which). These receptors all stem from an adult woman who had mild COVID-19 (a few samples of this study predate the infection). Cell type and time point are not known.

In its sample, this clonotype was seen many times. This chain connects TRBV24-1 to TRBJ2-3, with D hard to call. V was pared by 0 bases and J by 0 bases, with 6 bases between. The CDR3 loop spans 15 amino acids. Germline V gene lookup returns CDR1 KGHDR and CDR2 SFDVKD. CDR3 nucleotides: TGTGCCACCAGTGATTTGGTGGACAGCACAGATACGCAGTATTTT. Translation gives CATSDLVDSTDTQYF.

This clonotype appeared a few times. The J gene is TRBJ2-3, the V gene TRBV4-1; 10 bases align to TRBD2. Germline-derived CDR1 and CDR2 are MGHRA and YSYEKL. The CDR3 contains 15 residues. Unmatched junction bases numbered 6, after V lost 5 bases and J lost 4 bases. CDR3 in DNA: TGCGCCAGCAGCGTGCTAGCGGGAGCCTCAGATACGCAGTATTTT. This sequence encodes CASSVLAGASDTQYF.

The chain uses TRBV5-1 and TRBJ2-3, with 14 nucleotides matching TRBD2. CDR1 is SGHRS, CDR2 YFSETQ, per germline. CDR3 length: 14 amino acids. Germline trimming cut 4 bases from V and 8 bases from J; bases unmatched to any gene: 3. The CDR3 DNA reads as TGCGCCAGCAGCCAGGGGACTAGCGGGGGTACGCAGTATTTT. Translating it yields CASSQGTSGGTQYF.

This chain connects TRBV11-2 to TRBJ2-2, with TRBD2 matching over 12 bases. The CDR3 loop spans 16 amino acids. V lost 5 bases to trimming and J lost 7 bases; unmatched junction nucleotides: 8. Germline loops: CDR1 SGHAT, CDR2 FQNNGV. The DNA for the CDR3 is TGTGCCAGCAGCCTACTAGCGGGGGGCGTCGTCGGGGAGCTGTTTTTT. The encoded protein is CASSLLAGGVVGELFF.

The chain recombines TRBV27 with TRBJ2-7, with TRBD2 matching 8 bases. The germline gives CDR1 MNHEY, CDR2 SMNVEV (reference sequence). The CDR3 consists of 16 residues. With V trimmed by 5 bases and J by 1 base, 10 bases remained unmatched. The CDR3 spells CASSPSAGTSSYEQYF. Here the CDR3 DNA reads TGTGCCAGCAGTCCATCGGCCGGGACTAGTTCCTACGAGCAGTACTTC.

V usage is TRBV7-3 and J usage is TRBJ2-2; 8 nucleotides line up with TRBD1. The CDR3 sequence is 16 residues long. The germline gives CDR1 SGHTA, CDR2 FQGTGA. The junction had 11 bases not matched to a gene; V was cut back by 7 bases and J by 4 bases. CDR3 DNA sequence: TGTGCCAGCATGAGGACCGGGACAGGACCCACCGGGGAGCTGTTTTTT. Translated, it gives CASMRTGTGPTGELFF. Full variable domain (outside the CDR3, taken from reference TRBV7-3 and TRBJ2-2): GAGVSQTPSNKVTEKGKYVELRCDPISGHTALYWYRQSLGQGPEFLIYFQGTGAADDSGLPNDRFFAVRPEGSVSTLKIQRTERGDSAVYLCASMRTGTGPTGELFFGEGSRLTVL.

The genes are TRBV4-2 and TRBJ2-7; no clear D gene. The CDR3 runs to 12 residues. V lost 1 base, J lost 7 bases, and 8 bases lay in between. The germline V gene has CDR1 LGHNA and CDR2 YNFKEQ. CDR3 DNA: TGTGCCAGCAGCCAAGGGCCTAGTGAGCAGTACTTC. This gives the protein CASSQGPSEQYF.